This T cell receptor beta chain was obtained from a study of blood T cell repertoires in COVID-19. The V gene's germline CDR1 is SGHNT and CDR2 YYREEE (reference sequence). The CDR3 totals 13 residues. The V end lost 2 bases, the J end lost 4 bases, and 9 bases lay between the germline ends. The method was immunoSEQ multiplex PCR; TCRdb's version includes in-frame clones alone and lacks a portion of them. The data contain 240,000 or so clones, around 87% of them singletons. This clone was detected only a few times. The rearrangement joins TRBV5-4 to TRBJ1-1; possibly TRBD1 for D (6 bases). This clonotype was sampled from a woman in her forties with acute COVID-19. Input material: PBMCs or T cells enriched from blood (not recorded which). Here the CDR3 DNA reads TGTGCCAGCAGCTTAGAAGGGGGCACTGAAGCTTTCTTT. It specifies CASSLEGGTEAFF.